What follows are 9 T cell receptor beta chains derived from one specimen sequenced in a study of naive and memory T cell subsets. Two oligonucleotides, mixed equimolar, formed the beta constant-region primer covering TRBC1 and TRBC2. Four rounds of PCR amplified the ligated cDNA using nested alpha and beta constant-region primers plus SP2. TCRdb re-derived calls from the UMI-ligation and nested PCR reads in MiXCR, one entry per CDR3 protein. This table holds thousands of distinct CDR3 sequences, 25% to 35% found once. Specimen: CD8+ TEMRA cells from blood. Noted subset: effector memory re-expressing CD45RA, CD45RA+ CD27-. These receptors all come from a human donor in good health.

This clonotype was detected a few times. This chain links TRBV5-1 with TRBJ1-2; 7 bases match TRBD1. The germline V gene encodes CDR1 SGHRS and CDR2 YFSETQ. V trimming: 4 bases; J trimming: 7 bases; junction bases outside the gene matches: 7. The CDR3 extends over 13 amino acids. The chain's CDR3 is CASSPDREAGYTF. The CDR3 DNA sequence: TGCGCCAGCAGCCCCGACAGGGAAGCTGGCTACACCTTC. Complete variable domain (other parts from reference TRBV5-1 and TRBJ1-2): KAGVTQTPRYLIKTRGQQVTLSCSPISGHRSVSWYQQTPGQGLQFLFEYFSETQRNKGNFPGRFSGRQFSNSRSEMNVSTLELGDSALYLCASSPDREAGYTFGSGTRLTVV.

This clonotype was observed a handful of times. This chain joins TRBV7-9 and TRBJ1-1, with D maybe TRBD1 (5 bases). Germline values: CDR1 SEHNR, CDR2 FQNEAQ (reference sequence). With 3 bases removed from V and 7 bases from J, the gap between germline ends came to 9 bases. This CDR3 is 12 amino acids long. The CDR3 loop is CASSFPRDEAFF. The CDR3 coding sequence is TGTGCCAGCAGCTTTCCCAGGGATGAAGCTTTCTTT.

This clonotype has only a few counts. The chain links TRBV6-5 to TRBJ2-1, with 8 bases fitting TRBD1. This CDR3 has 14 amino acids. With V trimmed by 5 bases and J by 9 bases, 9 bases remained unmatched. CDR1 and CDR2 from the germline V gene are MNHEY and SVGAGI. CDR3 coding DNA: TGTGCCAGCAGTCCCGGACAGGGCTTAGGTGAGCAGTTCTTC. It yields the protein CASSPGQGLGEQFF.

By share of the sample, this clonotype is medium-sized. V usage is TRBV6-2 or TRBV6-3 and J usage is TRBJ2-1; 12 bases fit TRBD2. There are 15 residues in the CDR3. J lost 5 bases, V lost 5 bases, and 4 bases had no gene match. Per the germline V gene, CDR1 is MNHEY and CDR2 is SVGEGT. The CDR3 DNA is TGTGCCAGCAGTCCCGGACTAGCGGGGAACAATGAGCAGTTCTTC. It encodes CASSPGLAGNNEQFF.

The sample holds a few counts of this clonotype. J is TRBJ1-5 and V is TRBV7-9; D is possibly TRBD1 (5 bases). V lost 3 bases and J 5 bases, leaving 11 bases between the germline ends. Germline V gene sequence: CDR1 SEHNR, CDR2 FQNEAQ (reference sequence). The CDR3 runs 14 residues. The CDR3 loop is CASSFGGGDQPQHF. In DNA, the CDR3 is TGTGCCAGCAGCTTTGGGGGGGGGGATCAGCCCCAGCATTTT.

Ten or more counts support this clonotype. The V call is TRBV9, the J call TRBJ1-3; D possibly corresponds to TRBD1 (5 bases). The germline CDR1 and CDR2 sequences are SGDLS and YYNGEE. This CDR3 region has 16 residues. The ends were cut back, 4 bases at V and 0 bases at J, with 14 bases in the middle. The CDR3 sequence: CASSHDSIASGNTIYF. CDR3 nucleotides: TGTGCCAGCAGCCATGACAGCATCGCCTCTGGAAACACCATATATTTT.

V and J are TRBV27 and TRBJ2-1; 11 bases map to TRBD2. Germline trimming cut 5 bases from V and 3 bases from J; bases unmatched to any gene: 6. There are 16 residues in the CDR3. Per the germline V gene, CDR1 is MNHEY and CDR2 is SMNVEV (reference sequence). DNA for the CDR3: TGTGCCAGCAGTAGTCGGACTAGCGGGTACTACAATGAGCAGTTCTTC. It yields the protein CASSSRTSGYYNEQFF.

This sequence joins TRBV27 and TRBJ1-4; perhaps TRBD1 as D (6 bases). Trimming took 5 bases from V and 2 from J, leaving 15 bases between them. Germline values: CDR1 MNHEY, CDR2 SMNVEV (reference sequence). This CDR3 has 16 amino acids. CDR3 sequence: CASSTSRRGTNEKLFF. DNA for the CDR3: TGTGCCAGCAGTACTTCCCGAAGGGGGACTAATGAAAAACTGTTTTTT.

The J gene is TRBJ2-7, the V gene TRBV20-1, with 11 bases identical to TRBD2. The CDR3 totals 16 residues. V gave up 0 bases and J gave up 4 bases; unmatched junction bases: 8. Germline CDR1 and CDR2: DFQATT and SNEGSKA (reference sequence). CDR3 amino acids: CSARDEAVAGGYEQYF. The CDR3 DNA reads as TGCAGTGCTAGAGATGAGGCGGTAGCGGGGGGGTACGAGCAGTACTTC.